The 20 T cell receptor beta chains presented below share a single source sample, sequenced in a study of glioma-infiltrating T cells. The iRepertoire nested amplicon-rescue multiplex PCR amplified TCR alpha and beta CDR3s from RNA. TCRdb independently ran MiXCR on the multiplex PCR reads; one entry per CDR3 protein. This sample has about 190,000 distinct CDR3 sequences, with roughly 32% found just once. The material sequenced was glioma tissue, nonneoplastic brain tissue, or PBMCs (not recorded which). These receptors originate from a human donor with low-grade glioma or glioblastoma, undergoing nonglioma brain surgery, or in good health (not recorded which).

This clonotype was counted at least ten times. The chain has TRBV4-3 and TRBJ2-3; a weak D match, TRBD2 (6 bases). The germline V and J ends were trimmed by 3 bases and 4 bases, with 11 bases remaining between them. There are 14 residues in the CDR3. CDR1 LGHNA and CDR2 YSLEER come from the germline V gene. The DNA for the CDR3 is TGCGCCAGCAGCCAGGGGGGAGCCGCAGATACGCAGTATTTT. Its protein is CASSQGGAADTQYF.

This clonotype was counted many times. The rearrangement uses TRBV2 and TRBJ2-1; 15 positions agree with TRBD2. CDR1 SNHLY and CDR2 FYNNEI come from the germline V gene. J gave up 9 bases and V 6 bases, and 6 bases lay outside the gene matches. The CDR3 is 15 amino acids. The CDR3 loop reads CASRAGLAGGGEQFF. The CDR3 nucleotides are TGTGCCAGCAGGGCCGGACTAGCGGGAGGGGGTGAGCAGTTCTTC.

This sequence joins TRBV4-1 and TRBJ2-6, with 8 positions matching TRBD2. This CDR3 is 16 amino acids long. J gave up 5 bases and V 2 bases, and 5 bases lay outside the gene matches. CDR1 and CDR2 (germline): MGHRA, YSYEKL. The CDR3 bases are TGCGCCAGCAGCCAACCAGCGGGAGCCTGGGCCAACGTCCTGACTTTC. Amino acid sequence: CASSQPAGAWANVLTF.

This clonotype was seen repeatedly, ten times or more. This chain connects TRBV18 to TRBJ1-5, with 8 positions matching TRBD1. Germline-derived CDR1 and CDR2 are KGHSH and LQKENI. Germline trimming cut 2 bases from V and 7 bases from J; bases unmatched to any gene: 4. The CDR3 runs to 14 residues. The CDR3 region is CASSPGTGGQPQHF. The CDR3 DNA reads TGTGCCAGCTCACCAGGGACAGGCGGCCAGCCCCAGCATTTT.

For this clonotype: This may stem from a read error, because a much larger clone lies one nucleotide away. This chain connects TRBV27 to TRBJ2-3, with TRBD2 as a possible D gene (6 bases). The V end was cut by 6 bases, the J end by 0 bases, with 19 bases between. This CDR3 has 17 amino acids. Germline lookup yields CDR1 MNHEY and CDR2 SMNVEV (reference sequence). DNA for the CDR3: TGTGCCAGCAGGTTCCCCCCCAACGGGACTAGCACAGATACGCAGTATTTT. It specifies CASRFPPNGTSTDTQYF.

This clonotype came up many times. The chain is built from TRBV18 and TRBJ2-3; 13 bases align to TRBD2. The germline V gene encodes CDR1 KGHSH and CDR2 LQKENI. The CDR3 is 16 amino acids. V was pared by 3 bases and J by 3 bases, with 3 bases of the junction left unmatched. CDR3 in DNA: TGTGCCAGCTCACCCTGGACTAGCGGGAGTACAGATACGCAGTATTTT. It specifies CASSPWTSGSTDTQYF.

This clonotype has at least ten counts. The chain uses TRBV7-2 and TRBJ2-3; D gene ambiguous. CDR1 is SGHTA, CDR2 FQGNSA, per germline. V shed 5 bases and J shed 3 bases, with 15 bases lying between them. The CDR3 is made up of 15 amino acids. The CDR3 protein is CASSPRRGATDTQYF. CDR3 sequence (DNA): TGTGCCAGCAGCCCCCGGCGCGGCGCAACAGATACGCAGTATTTT.

This clonotype was detected many times. The CDR3: CSALAGGVTDTQYF. CDR3 DNA sequence: TGCAGTGCTCTAGCGGGAGGGGTCACAGATACGCAGTATTTT. V usage is TRBV20-1 and J usage is TRBJ2-3, with 12 bases aligning to TRBD2. CDR3 length: 14 residues. In germline, CDR1 is DFQATT, CDR2 SNEGSKA (reference sequence). With V trimmed by 5 bases and J by 2 bases, 2 bases remained unmatched.

This clonotype has a count of ten or more. V is TRBV7-2 and J is TRBJ2-5, with 10 bases aligning to TRBD1. The germline V gene encodes CDR1 SGHTA and CDR2 FQGNSA. The V gene end was trimmed by 5 bases and the J gene end by 7 bases; junction bases not matched to a gene: 1. CDR3 length equals 12 residues. The CDR3 is CASSGQGGTQYF. CDR3 bases: TGTGCCAGCAGCGGACAGGGGGGGACCCAGTACTTC.

This chain joins TRBV28 and TRBJ2-3; TRBD1 matches 8 bases. Germline CDR1 is MDHEN and CDR2 is SYDVKM. The CDR3 consists of 14 residues. V gave up 7 bases and J gave up 4 bases; unmatched junction bases: 7. Here the CDR3 DNA reads TGTGCCAGCACCCTGACAGGGGTGGCAGATACGCAGTATTTT. This encodes CASTLTGVADTQYF. The full variable domain, its missing parts supplied by reference TRBV28 and TRBJ2-3, is DVKVTQSSRYLVKRTGEKVFLECVQDMDHENMFWYRQDPGLGLRLIYFSYDVKMKEKGDIPEGYSVSREKKERFSLILESASTNQTSMYLCASTLTGVADTQYFGPGTRLTVL.

The chain has TRBV30 and TRBJ2-7, with 7 positions matching TRBD2. Trimming at V came to 2 bases and at J to 2 bases, leaving 3 bases not matched to a gene. Germline CDR1 GTSNPN, CDR2 SVGIG (reference sequence). The CDR3 has 13 amino acids. DNA for the CDR3: TGTGCCTGGAGTAGAGGACTAGCCTACGAGCAGTACTTC. This encodes CAWSRGLAYEQYF. Combining the CDR3 with reference TRBV30 and TRBJ2-7 gives the whole variable domain SQTIHQWPATLVQPVGSPLSLECTVEGTSNPNLYWYRQAAGRGLQLLFYSVGIGQISSEVPQNLSASRPQDRQFILSSKKLLLSDSGFYLCAWSRGLAYEQYFGPGTRLTVT.

This clonotype was found many times. The chain couples TRBV4-1 to TRBJ1-6, with D maybe TRBD1 (6 bases). Germline CDR1 and CDR2: MGHRA and YSYEKL. V dropped 0 bases and J dropped 10 bases, with 13 bases sitting between them. The CDR3 runs to 15 residues. CDR3 in amino acids: CASSQEPGGRSPLHF. The CDR3 DNA follows: TGCGCCAGCAGCCAAGAGCCCGGGGGGCGATCACCCCTCCACTTT.

This clonotype appeared a single time. One junction end does not reproduce the germline sequence, and a read error may be involved. This chain links TRBV7-9 with TRBJ2-3; D perhaps matches TRBD1 (7 bases). The germline V gene encodes CDR1 SEHNR and CDR2 FQNEAQ (reference sequence). The CDR3 sequence is 15 residues long. CDR3 DNA sequence: TGTGCCAGCAGAACTCCAGGGGGGAGCACAAATACGCAGTATTTT. Encoded protein: CASRTPGGSTNTQYF.

This clonotype has a count of ten or more. The V and J genes are TRBV3-1 and TRBJ2-5; D gene uncertain. V was clipped by 1 base and J by 5 bases, with 5 bases between them. Germline CDR1 and CDR2: LGHDT and YNNKEL (reference sequence). The CDR3 length is 12 residues. This chain's CDR3 is CASSQVTETQYF. The CDR3 nucleotides read TGTGCCAGCAGCCAAGTAACGGAGACCCAGTACTTC.

This clonotype was seen many times. The rearrangement links TRBV7-9 to TRBJ2-3; D gene uncertain. CDR3 size: 16 residues. V lost 1 base and J lost 0, with 11 bases in between. Germline loops: CDR1 SEHNR, CDR2 FQNEAQ (reference sequence). The CDR3 spells CASSLGLHTSTDTQYF. For the CDR3, the DNA is TGTGCCAGCAGCTTAGGTCTCCACACTAGCACAGATACGCAGTATTTT.

This chain uses TRBV2 with TRBJ2-6; D may be TRBD1 (6 bases). The CDR3 has 16 residues. The germline CDR1 and CDR2 sequences are SNHLY and FYNNEI. V was shortened by 4 bases and J by 0 bases, with 10 bases between the two germline ends. CDR3 sequence reads: CASSATGPSGANVLTF. CDR3 nucleotide sequence: TGTGCCAGCAGTGCAACAGGGCCCTCTGGGGCCAACGTCCTGACTTTC.

Worth noting for this clonotype: No conserved phenylalanine or tryptophan is present at the end of the CDR3, so a read error is the likely explanation. The chain is built from TRBV6-4 and TRBJ2-5; 12 nucleotides match TRBD1. This CDR3 contains 16 residues. Trimming cost V 2 bases and J 2 bases; bases outside gene matches: 3. Germline CDR1 reads MRHNA; CDR2 reads SNTAGT. For the CDR3, the DNA is TGTGCCAGCAGTGACCGGGACAGGGGGCAGCAAGAGACCCAGTACCTC. It codes for CASSDRDRGQQETQYL.

The rearrangement links TRBV12-3 or TRBV12-4 to TRBJ2-1; tentatively, D is TRBD2 (5 bases). V gave up 1 base and J gave up 9 bases, with 25 bases separating them. The CDR3 covers 18 residues. In DNA, the CDR3 is TGTGCCAGCAGTTTAGGTACTAGACTTATTTGGGGATTTGGTGAGCAGTTCTTC. Encoded protein: CASSLGTRLIWGFGEQFF.

This clonotype was seen ten or more times. The genes are TRBV6-1 and TRBJ2-7; D is perhaps TRBD1 (6 bases). This CDR3 region has 14 residues. The germline CDR1 and CDR2 sequences are MNHNS and SASEGT. Trimming pared 5 bases from V and 7 bases from J, leaving 18 bases between. The CDR3 reads CASSPPGRGWEQYF. In nucleotides, the CDR3 is TGTGCCAGCAGTCCCCCGGGCAGGGGATGGGAGCAGTACTTC.

This clonotype has only a few counts. The genes are TRBV4-1 and TRBJ2-3; weak D call: TRBD2 (6 bases). This CDR3 region has 13 residues. V was clipped by 8 bases and J by 4 bases, with 13 bases between them. The germline gives CDR1 MGHRA, CDR2 YSYEKL. In DNA, the CDR3 is TGCGCCAGCCCTGGGGGGAGAGCAGATACGCAGTATTTT. Translated: CASPGGRADTQYF.